The source of this T cell receptor (beta chain) is a study of regulatory T cells in long-lasting Graves disease. Construction of TCR beta libraries relied on iRepertoire HTBI primers and on Arm-PCR targeting CDR3 regions. Via MiXCR, TCRdb re-called the multiplex PCR reads, giving one row per CDR3 protein. The sample includes about 460,000 distinct CDR3 sequences, 14% of them seen just once. Noted time point: newly diagnosed GD, antithyroid drugs for less than 3 months. There was RNA extracted from PBMCs, and the TCR library was made from it. This clonotype was found many times. Germline V lookup: CDR1 SNHLY, CDR2 FYNNEI. This CDR3 is 14 amino acids long. V was trimmed by 4 bases and J by 6 bases, leaving 15 bases between them. The same sample was also used in a study of T cells in Graves' hyperthyroidism and ophthalmopathy. That paper states: HTBI primers were employed in a first-round RT-PCR of the TCR CDR3.

The chain employs TRBV2 and TRBJ1-2; tentative D call: TRBD1 (5 bases). The source is a woman aged 45-60 years with Graves disease. The starting material was peripheral blood mononuclear cells (PBMCs), obtained at new diagnosis, from a patient treated with antithyroid drugs. CDR3 protein: CASSVLSGSDGYTF. Here the CDR3 DNA reads TGTGCCAGCAGTGTTTTATCAGGGAGCGATGGCTACACCTTC.